The 28 T cell receptor beta chains below come from one sample, sequenced in a study of T cell changes during pregnancy in multiple sclerosis. TCRdb keeps only in-frame clones here, not all; method: immunoSEQ multiplex PCR. The table lists some 80,000 clones, just under 95% of them singletons. The sample was peripheral blood, taken in the first trimester of pregnancy. The receptors originated from a female donor with multiple sclerosis, enrolled in a pregnancy study.

The rearrangement joins TRBV9 to TRBJ2-5; D might be TRBD1 (5 bases). The V end was cut by 0 bases, the J end by 5 bases, with 11 bases between. The CDR3 extends over 14 amino acids. Germline V gene lookup returns CDR1 SGDLS and CDR2 YYNGEE. This CDR3 is CASSVGQGRETQYF. The DNA of the CDR3 is TGTGCCAGCAGCGTAGGGCAGGGTCGGGAGACCCAGTACTTC.

The chain combines TRBV25-1 with TRBJ2-3, with D perhaps TRBD1 (5 bases). CDR1 MGHDK and CDR2 SYGVNS come from the germline V gene. V was shortened by 6 bases and J by 0 bases, with 10 bases between the two germline ends. The CDR3 totals 14 residues. CDR3 sequence: CASRGASSTDTQYF. CDR3 DNA: TGTGCCAGCAGAGGGGCCTCTAGCACAGATACGCAGTATTTT.

The gene calls are TRBV15 and TRBJ1-3; D is perhaps TRBD1 (6 bases). Germline-derived CDR1 and CDR2 are LNHNV and YYDKDF (reference sequence). CDR3 length equals 17 residues. Trimming shortened V by 0 bases and J by 4 bases, and 16 bases separated the two germline ends. In DNA form, the CDR3 reads TGTGCCACCAGCAGAGAGAACAGGGTTCTATCGGGAAACACCATATATTTT. As protein: CATSRENRVLSGNTIYF.

The V and J genes are TRBV18 and TRBJ1-1, with 7 bases that match TRBD1. The CDR3 is made up of 16 amino acids. CDR1 and CDR2 from the germline V gene are KGHSH and LQKENI. The trim removed 2 bases at V and 1 base at J, leaving 7 bases unmatched. The CDR3 DNA follows: TGTGCCAGCTCACCATCATTGGGGACAGCGAACACTGAAGCTTTCTTT. Its translation: CASSPSLGTANTEAFF.

The genes are TRBV7-8 and TRBJ2-1, with TRBD1 matching 9 bases. Germline V gene data show CDR1 as SGHVS and CDR2 as FQNEAQ. The trim removed 4 bases at V and 7 bases at J, leaving 8 bases unmatched. The CDR3 is made up of 15 amino acids. This chain's CDR3 is CASSYDRGGRNEQFF. In nucleotides, the CDR3 is TGTGCCAGCAGCTACGACAGGGGGGGACGTAATGAGCAGTTCTTC.

The CDR3 sequence is CSVDRGRNEQFF. The CDR3 coding sequence is TGCAGCGTTGACCGCGGGCGGAATGAGCAGTTCTTC. J is TRBJ2-1 and V is TRBV29-1; tentative D call: TRBD2 (5 bases). This CDR3 region has 12 residues. Germline values: CDR1 SQVTM, CDR2 ANQGSEA. With 3 bases removed from V and 7 bases from J, the gap between germline ends came to 10 bases.

This clone was picked up one time. The rearrangement uses TRBV29-1 and TRBJ1-1, with 9 bases lining up with TRBD1. Germline V gene sequence: CDR1 SQVTM, CDR2 ANQGSEA. The CDR3 contains 13 residues. Trimming removed 7 bases from V and 4 bases from J; junction bases left unmatched: 7. The CDR3 is CSAGQGRGTEAFF. CDR3 in DNA: TGCAGCGCCGGACAGGGGAGGGGCACTGAAGCTTTCTTT.

The chain uses TRBV6-1 and TRBJ2-5; 8 bases line up with TRBD1. The CDR3 loop spans 16 amino acids. Germline loops: CDR1 MNHNS, CDR2 SASEGT. The V and J ends lost 4 bases and 5 bases, in that order; junction bases with no gene match: 12. CDR3 coding DNA: TGTGCCAGCAGTGGTCCAGGGGGCCTTGGAGGTGAGACCCAGTACTTC. Protein: CASSGPGGLGGETQYF.

The V call is TRBV30, the J call TRBJ2-7; D is perhaps TRBD1 (5 bases). The CDR3 spans 13 residues. V was cut by 3 bases and J by 1 base, with 10 bases left in between. Germline CDR1 and CDR2: GTSNPN and SVGIG (reference sequence). The CDR3 protein is CAWSPGQSYEQYF. DNA of the CDR3: TGTGCCTGGAGCCCCGGACAATCCTACGAGCAGTACTTC. The whole variable domain, filled in from reference TRBV30 and TRBJ2-7, reads SQTIHQWPATLVQPVGSPLSLECTVEGTSNPNLYWYRQAAGRGLQLLFYSVGIGQISSEVPQNLSASRPQDRQFILSSKKLLLSDSGFYLCAWSPGQSYEQYFGPGTRLTVT.

This rearrangement joins TRBV5-4 to TRBJ1-5; a possible D gene is TRBD1 (5 bases). The CDR3 runs to 14 residues. The germline gives CDR1 SGHNT, CDR2 YYREEE (reference sequence). The V and J ends lost 3 bases and 5 bases respectively, with 12 bases between them. CDR3 coding DNA: TGTGCCAGCAGCTCCGGTGGAGGGGATCAGCCCCAGCATTTT. Amino acids: CASSSGGGDQPQHF.

The gene calls are TRBV29-1 and TRBJ2-3, with no clear D. Trimming shortened V by 4 bases and J by 3 bases, and 8 bases separated the two germline ends. Germline-derived CDR1 and CDR2 are SQVTM and ANQGSEA. The CDR3 is made up of 12 amino acids. The CDR3 DNA reads as TGCAGCGTTGGACATCTAACAGATACGCAGTATTTT. It codes for CSVGHLTDTQYF.

The chain carries TRBV28 and TRBJ1-4; D gene unclear. The CDR3 covers 14 residues. V shed 2 bases and J shed 5 bases, with 9 bases lying between them. The germline V gene has CDR1 MDHEN and CDR2 SYDVKM. The CDR3 reads CASSLQRLNEKLFF. The DNA of the CDR3 is TGTGCCAGCAGTTTACAGCGGCTGAATGAAAAACTGTTTTTT.

This sequence joins TRBV9 and TRBJ2-2; 11 positions agree with TRBD2. The ends lost 0 bases at V and 4 bases at J; junction bases unmatched: 8. CDR1 SGDLS and CDR2 YYNGEE come from the germline V gene. The CDR3 spans 18 residues. The CDR3 nucleotides read TGTGCCAGCAGCGTAGGAGGTAGCGGGGGGGCAGGCACCGGGGAGCTGTTTTTT. Its translation: CASSVGGSGGAGTGELFF.

The rearrangement joins TRBV21-1 to TRBJ2-5; the table's TRBD2 call for D was not verified on the DNA. The end of the DNA is better explained by TRBJ2-7, so the J call may be wrong. TRBV21-1 is a known pseudogene. The length of the CDR3 is 20 residues. The CDR3 DNA reads TGTGCCAGCAGCGAAAATGTACCCCCCCTACGCGGGGCTATGCCCTACGAGCAGTACTTC. The encoded protein is CASSENVPPLRGAMPYEQYF.

This chain uses TRBV18 with TRBJ2-7; 11 positions agree with TRBD1. The V gene's germline CDR1 is KGHSH and CDR2 LQKENI. The CDR3 covers 15 residues. V lost 6 bases to trimming and J lost 5 bases; unmatched junction nucleotides: 9. CDR3 coding DNA: TGTGCCAGCTCGCTCCGGGACAGGGGGGTCCACGAGCAGTACTTC. It specifies CASSLRDRGVHEQYF.

The CDR3 loop is CASSSGIGYTF. CDR3 coding DNA: TGTGCCAGCAGTTCCGGGATCGGCTACACCTTC. The genes are TRBV28 and TRBJ1-2, with D uncertain. CDR3 length equals 11 residues. In germline, CDR1 is MDHEN, CDR2 SYDVKM. The ends were cut back, 4 bases at V and 8 bases at J, with 8 bases in the middle.

This chain links TRBV5-7 with TRBJ1-5; 7 bases align to TRBD1. TRBV5-7 is filed as an ORF, its function uncertain. After removal of 0 bases from V and 5 bases from J, the junction contained 11 bases not matched to a gene. The CDR3 covers 17 residues. CDR3 sequence (DNA): TGTGCCAGCAGCTTGGTACCAACAGGGGAGCAAGATCAGCCCCAGCATTTT. Translated, it gives CASSLVPTGEQDQPQHF.

In its sample, this clone was seen once. This chain links TRBV4-2 with TRBJ1-3; D is unclear. Germline CDR1 LGHNA, CDR2 YNFKEQ. CDR3 length: 14 amino acids. Trimming removed 3 bases from V and 3 bases from J, with 9 bases in between. Here the CDR3 reads CASSHPQNGNTIYF. The CDR3 coding sequence is TGTGCCAGCAGCCACCCCCAGAATGGAAACACCATATATTTT.

This chain joins TRBV4-3 and TRBJ2-2; TRBD2 might be the D (6 bases). Between the trimmed V and J ends, which lost 0 bases and 0 bases, there was a span of 11 bases. The CDR3 sequence is 17 residues long. Germline V gives CDR1 LGHNA, CDR2 YSLEER. The CDR3, as DNA: TGCGCCAGCAGCCAAGATCGGCTAGCGCCGAACACCGGGGAGCTGTTTTTT. As protein: CASSQDRLAPNTGELFF.

The chain links TRBV11-2 to TRBJ2-7; 8 bases fit TRBD2. The CDR3 has 16 amino acids. V was pared by 1 base and J by 5 bases, with 10 bases of the junction left unmatched. Germline V lookup: CDR1 SGHAT, CDR2 FQNNGV. The chain's CDR3 is CASSLGGGLGVDEQYF. The CDR3 region has the DNA TGTGCCAGCAGCTTAGGGGGGGGACTAGGTGTGGACGAGCAGTACTTC.

The V gene is TRBV9, the J gene TRBJ2-3; D possibly corresponds to TRBD2 (7 bases). Per the germline V gene, CDR1 is SGDLS and CDR2 is YYNGEE. The V end lost 3 bases, the J end lost 4 bases, and 15 bases lay between the germline ends. This CDR3 is 15 amino acids long. The CDR3 coding sequence is TGTGCCAGCAGCGCGGGGGGACAAACACCAGATACGCAGTATTTT. Encoded protein: CASSAGGQTPDTQYF.

The chain uses TRBV28 and TRBJ2-7; the D is unclear. The germline V gene has CDR1 MDHEN and CDR2 SYDVKM. Trimming shortened V by 4 bases and J by 1 base, and 11 bases separated the two germline ends. The CDR3 is made up of 14 amino acids. The CDR3 protein is CASSSPPTSYEQYF. CDR3 in DNA: TGTGCCAGCAGTTCCCCGCCCACTTCCTACGAGCAGTACTTC.

CDR3 sequence (DNA): TGTGCCAGCAGCTTACGTGGAGGCGAGCAGTACTTC. Translation: CASSLRGGEQYF. The chain has TRBV7-9 and TRBJ2-7; a possible D gene is TRBD2 (5 bases). The CDR3 sequence is 12 residues long. CDR1 and CDR2 (germline): SEHNR, FQNEAQ (reference sequence). V gave up 2 bases and J gave up 6 bases, with 8 bases separating them.

V and J are TRBV7-2 and TRBJ2-3; TRBD2 matches at 10 bases. Germline V lookup: CDR1 SGHTA, CDR2 FQGNSA. V trimming: 3 bases; J trimming: 3 bases; junction bases outside the gene matches: 0. This CDR3 is 14 amino acids long. The CDR3 coding sequence is TGTGCCAGCAGCTTGGGACTAGCGACAGATACGCAGTATTTT. The encoded protein is CASSLGLATDTQYF.

The V and J genes are TRBV27 and TRBJ1-2, with D unclear. V lost 5 bases and J lost 8, with 18 bases in between. Germline CDR1 and CDR2: MNHEY and SMNVEV (reference sequence). CDR3 length: 14 residues. This CDR3 is CASSGNDGFGGYTF. CDR3 nucleotides: TGTGCCAGCAGTGGCAACGACGGTTTCGGGGGCTACACCTTC.

The chain couples TRBV30 to TRBJ2-2; D possibly corresponds to TRBD2 (5 bases). CDR3 length equals 14 residues. V was shortened by 2 bases and J by 4 bases, with 11 bases between the two germline ends. Germline V gene lookup returns CDR1 GTSNPN and CDR2 SVGIG (reference sequence). The CDR3 reads CAWSKQRSTGELFF. CDR3 bases: TGTGCCTGGAGTAAACAGCGGAGCACCGGGGAGCTGTTTTTT.

This rearrangement joins TRBV28 to TRBJ1-1, with D uncertain. The germline V and J ends were trimmed by 5 bases and 0 bases, with 19 bases remaining between them. In germline, CDR1 is MDHEN, CDR2 SYDVKM. CDR3 length equals 17 residues. CDR3 nucleotides: TGTGCCAGCAGTCATCCCCCGAGGTCCTCATTGAACACTGAAGCTTTCTTT. This gives the protein CASSHPPRSSLNTEAFF.

This clone appeared a single time. The chain joins TRBV9 to TRBJ2-3; the match to TRBD2 covers 11 bases. The ends lost 1 base at V and 2 bases at J; junction bases unmatched: 6. Per the germline V gene, CDR1 is SGDLS and CDR2 is YYNGEE. CDR3 length equals 17 residues. The CDR3 protein is CASSVSLAGGSTDTQYF. The CDR3 region has the DNA TGTGCCAGCAGCGTATCGCTAGCGGGGGGTTCCACAGATACGCAGTATTTT.